One sample yielded the 12 T cell receptor beta chains listed below, sequenced in a study of OX40 agonist ivuxolimab in advanced cancers. Only in-frame clones appear in the TCRdb table, and some are missing; sequencing was by immunoSEQ multiplex PCR. In the table there are about 73,000 clones, approximately 86% of which are singletons. The sequencing used CD4+ or CD8+ T cells sorted from blood, collected in a trial of the OX40 agonist ivuxolimab. Receptors originate from an adult with an advanced solid tumor such as melanoma, head and neck, liver or kidney cancer.

V gene TRBV6-1 combines with J gene TRBJ1-1; tentative D call: TRBD1 (6 bases). The CDR3 extends over 14 amino acids. V lost 6 bases and J 4 bases, leaving 15 bases between the germline ends. The germline V gene has CDR1 MNHNS and CDR2 SASEGT. The CDR3, as DNA: TGTGCCAGCAGGCTTGAGACAGGCTCCACTGAAGCTTTCTTT. Translating gives CASRLETGSTEAFF.

V usage is TRBV4-2 and J usage is TRBJ2-2; D is unclear. Germline V gives CDR1 LGHNA, CDR2 YNFKEQ. This CDR3 contains 14 residues. Trimming left V 0 bases short and J 6 bases short, with 8 bases between. CDR3 DNA sequence: TGTGCCAGCAGCCAAGATTCGCTCGCCGGGGAGCTGTTTTTT. Protein product: CASSQDSLAGELFF.

V usage is TRBV7-2 and J usage is TRBJ1-1; the D is unclear. Trimming took off 4 bases at V and 5 bases at J, with 5 bases between the two ends. Germline CDR1 is SGHTA and CDR2 is FQGNSA. The CDR3 length is 11 residues. The DNA of the CDR3 is TGTGCCAGCAGCTCCCAAACTGAAGCTTTCTTT. It encodes CASSSQTEAFF.

V and J are TRBV5-1 and TRBJ1-4, with no clear D. The V end was cut by 0 bases, the J end by 13 bases, with 19 bases between. The CDR3 spans 15 residues. From germline, CDR1 is SGHRS and CDR2 YFSETQ. CDR3 protein: CASSLVGQSVEGLFF. DNA of the CDR3: TGCGCCAGCAGCTTGGTCGGCCAGTCAGTGGAAGGACTGTTTTTT.

The chain joins TRBV13 to TRBJ1-6; weak D call: TRBD1 (5 bases). The germline gives CDR1 PRHDT, CDR2 FYEKMQ (reference sequence). This CDR3 contains 15 residues. V was clipped by 0 bases and J by 5 bases, with 8 bases between them. The CDR3 DNA follows: TGTGCCAGCAGCTTAGGGTCAGGGAATAATTCACCCCTCCACTTT. This codes for CASSLGSGNNSPLHF.

The rearrangement uses TRBV6-1 and TRBJ2-6; no clear D gene. The ends were cut back, 7 bases at V and 2 bases at J, with 6 bases in the middle. This CDR3 has 13 residues. Germline CDR1 is MNHNS and CDR2 is SASEGT. In nucleotides, the CDR3 is TGTGCCAGCACAGTTGCTGGGGCCAACGTCCTGACTTTC. It encodes CASTVAGANVLTF.

The chain recombines TRBV7-5 with TRBJ2-7. TRBV7-5 is listed as a pseudogene. CDR3 length: 13 amino acids. The CDR3 DNA is TGTGCCAGCAGCCCCCTCCGCTTAGGCGAGCAGTACTTC. It encodes CASSPLRLGEQYF.

The chain couples TRBV5-1 to TRBJ1-6, with 7 bases that match TRBD1. The CDR3 is made up of 13 amino acids. V was clipped by 4 bases and J by 9 bases; unmatched bases: 4. Per germline, CDR1 SGHRS and CDR2 YFSETQ. CDR3 residues: CASSTGQVSPLHF. CDR3 nucleotide sequence: TGCGCCAGCAGCACCGGACAGGTTTCACCCCTCCACTTT.

The rearrangement links TRBV7-9 to TRBJ1-2; D is unclear. Deletions cut 1 base from V and 8 bases from J, with 8 bases between. This CDR3 has 12 residues. The germline CDR1 and CDR2 sequences are SEHNR and FQNEAQ (reference sequence). The CDR3 DNA reads as TGTGCCAGCAGCTTAGGGGGAGAGGGCTACACCTTC. This encodes CASSLGGEGYTF.

This chain links TRBV4-3 with TRBJ2-7; perhaps TRBD1 as D (6 bases). The V gene lost 1 base and the J gene lost 3 bases, with 10 bases spanning the gap. This CDR3 is 14 amino acids long. Germline V gene lookup returns CDR1 LGHNA and CDR2 YSLEER. The CDR3 sequence: CASSQAPGVYEQYF. The CDR3 bases are TGCGCCAGCAGCCAAGCGCCAGGGGTCTACGAGCAGTACTTC.

Note on this clone: This sample includes further DNA sequences coding for the same CDR3. The chain combines TRBV14 with TRBJ2-7; 10 nucleotides line up with TRBD1. The germline V gene has CDR1 SGHDN and CDR2 FVKESK. The V segment lost 4 bases and the J segment 3 bases; nucleotides outside the gene matches: 3. The length of the CDR3 is 14 residues. The CDR3 DNA reads as TGTGCCAGCAGCCTCTGGACAGGGGGCTACGAGCAGTACTTC. Its protein is CASSLWTGGYEQYF.

This rearrangement joins TRBV7-2 to TRBJ1-1; 10 positions match TRBD1. The CDR3 sequence is 13 residues long. Germline V CDR1 and CDR2: SGHTA, FQGNSA. V was pared by 5 bases and J by 10 bases, with 7 bases of the junction left unmatched. CDR3 amino acids: CASSPGTGVRAFF. As DNA, the CDR3 is TGTGCCAGCAGCCCGGGGACAGGGGTTCGAGCTTTCTTT. The full variable domain, completed using reference TRBV7-2 and TRBJ1-1, is GAGVSQSPSNKVTEKGKDVELRCDPISGHTALYWYRQSLGQGLEFLIYFQGNSAPDKSGLPSDRFSAERTGGSVSTLTIQRTQQEDSAVYLCASSPGTGVRAFFGQGTRLTVV.